This T cell receptor beta chain is drawn from a study of cytomegalovirus exposure and HLA in healthy donors. The repertoire was sequenced with immunoSEQ multiplex PCR; TCRdb's copy has only in-frame clones and lacks some. The sample lists 120,000 or so clones; 95% to 97% were seen once. Trimming at V came to 3 bases and at J to 5 bases, leaving 5 bases not matched to a gene. This CDR3 has 14 amino acids. Germline CDR1 PRHDT, CDR2 FYEKMQ (reference sequence). The chain combines TRBV13 with TRBJ2-7, with TRBD1 matching over 9 bases. This clonotype was obtained from a man younger than 35 in good health and CMV-seronegative. Input material: PBMCs. The CDR3 sequence is CASSLGQGRDEQYF. The CDR3, as DNA: TGTGCCAGCAGCTTGGGACAGGGAAGAGACGAGCAGTACTTC.